The present T cell receptor beta chain was sequenced within a study of blood T cell repertoires in COVID-19. About the study: PBMCs, B-cell-depleted T cells, or T cells were the source of the cDNA or gDNA that made up the material.

Clones were sequenced by immunoSEQ multiplex PCR, and TCRdb holds only the in-frame ones, with some missing. The data show a few hundred thousand clones, about nine tenths seen once. The CDR3 has 15 residues. Trimming at V came to 6 bases and at J to 7 bases, leaving 13 bases not matched to a gene. Germline assignment: CDR1 SGHTA and CDR2 FQGNSA. Participant reports of clinical history set cohort assignment. This clonotype was sampled from a woman between 40 and 55 years old with acute COVID-19. Sequenced material: PBMCs or T cells enriched from blood (not recorded which). The gene calls are TRBV7-2 and TRBJ1-1; the match to TRBD1 covers 8 bases. In nucleotides, the CDR3 is TGTGCCAGCAGTCCAGCCCGGACAGGGTCAGGTGAAGCTTTCTTT. Translation gives CASSPARTGSGEAFF.